Described below is a single T cell receptor (beta chain) sequence and its context. The CDR3 has 12 residues. V shed 1 base and J shed 6 bases, with 7 bases lying between them. Germline V gives CDR1 GTSNPN, CDR2 SVGIG (reference sequence). The data were taken from a study of blood T cell repertoires in COVID-19. Study-wide background: Italy, Spain and the United States were the sources of the convalescent and acute COVID-19 samples. PBMCs, B-cell-depleted T cells, or T cells provided the cDNA or gDNA that made up the material.

Seattle enrolled patients during active infection and tracked them longitudinally. Measured with immunoSEQ multiplex PCR; TCRdb has only the in-frame clones, and not every one. In the table there are approximately 200,000 clones, around 75% of which are singletons. The TCR comes from a middle-aged woman with COVID-19, enrolled during active disease. The J gene is TRBJ2-1, the V gene TRBV30; D gene uncertain. The source material was peripheral blood. CDR3: CAWSGLLNEQFF. The CDR3 DNA reads TGTGCCTGGAGTGGTCTTCTCAATGAGCAGTTCTTC.